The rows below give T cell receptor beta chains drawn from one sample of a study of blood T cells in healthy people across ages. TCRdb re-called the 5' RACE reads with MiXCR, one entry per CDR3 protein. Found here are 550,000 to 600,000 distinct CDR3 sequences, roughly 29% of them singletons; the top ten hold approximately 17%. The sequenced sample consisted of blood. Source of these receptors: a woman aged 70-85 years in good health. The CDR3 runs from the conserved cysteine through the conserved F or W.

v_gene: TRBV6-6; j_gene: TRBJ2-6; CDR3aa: CASSYSGSGANVLTF
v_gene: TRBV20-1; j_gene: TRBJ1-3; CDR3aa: CSARFGTGTGNTIYF
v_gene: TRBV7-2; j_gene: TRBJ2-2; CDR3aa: CASSRAAMPPGELFF
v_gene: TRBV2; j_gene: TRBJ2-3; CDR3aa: CASKRGLAGGTTDTQYF
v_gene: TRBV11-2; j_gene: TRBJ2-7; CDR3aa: CASSFGEGAYEQYF
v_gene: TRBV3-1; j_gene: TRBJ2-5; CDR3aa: CASSHGLLLRF
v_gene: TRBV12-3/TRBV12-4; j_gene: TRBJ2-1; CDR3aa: CASSDPRDRSGGARNEQFF
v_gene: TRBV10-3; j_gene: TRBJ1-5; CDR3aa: CAISAPSQPQHF
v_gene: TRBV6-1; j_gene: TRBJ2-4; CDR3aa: CASRPSVGGGRDIQYF
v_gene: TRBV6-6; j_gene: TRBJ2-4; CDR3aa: CASSYIRGFKNIQYF
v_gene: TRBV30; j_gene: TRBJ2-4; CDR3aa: CALGQEENIQYF
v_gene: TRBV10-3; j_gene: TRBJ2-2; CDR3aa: CAISPSGGANTGELFF
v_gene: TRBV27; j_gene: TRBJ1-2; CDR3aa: CASSSWDRSNYGYTF
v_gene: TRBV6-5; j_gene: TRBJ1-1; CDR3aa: CASSSTGMLNTEALF
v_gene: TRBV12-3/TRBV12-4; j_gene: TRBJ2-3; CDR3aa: CASSSTSRGGRIAQYF
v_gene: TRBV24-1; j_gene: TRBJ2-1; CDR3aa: CATSEKAGGPYNEQFF
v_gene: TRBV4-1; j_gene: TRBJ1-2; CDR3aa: CASSPPGGVFNYGYTF
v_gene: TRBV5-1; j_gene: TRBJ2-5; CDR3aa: CASSLVGDGETQYF
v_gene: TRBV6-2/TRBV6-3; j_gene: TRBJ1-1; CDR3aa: CASIITGGTEAFF
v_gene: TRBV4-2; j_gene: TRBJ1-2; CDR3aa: CASSPGTVGGYTF
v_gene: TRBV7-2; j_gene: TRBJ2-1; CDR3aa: CASSSRPVRLDEQFF
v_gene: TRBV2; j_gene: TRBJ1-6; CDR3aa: CASLAGNSPLHF
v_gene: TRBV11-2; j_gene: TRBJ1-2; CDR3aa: CASSSGGDYGYTF
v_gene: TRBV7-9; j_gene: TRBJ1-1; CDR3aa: CASSLPSTEAFF
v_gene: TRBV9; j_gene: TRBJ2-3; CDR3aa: CASSVGAGGPTDTQYF
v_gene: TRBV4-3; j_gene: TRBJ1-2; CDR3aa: CASSQAIRVGGYTF
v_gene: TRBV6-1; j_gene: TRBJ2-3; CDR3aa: CASNPGGAGTDTQYF
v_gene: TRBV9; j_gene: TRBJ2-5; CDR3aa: CASSASQGLGETQYF
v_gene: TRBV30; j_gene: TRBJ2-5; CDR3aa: CAWSVIGTQCF
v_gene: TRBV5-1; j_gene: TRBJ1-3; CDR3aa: CASRSAWDSPGNAIYF
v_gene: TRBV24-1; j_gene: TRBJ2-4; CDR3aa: CATSDPGKGGNIQYF
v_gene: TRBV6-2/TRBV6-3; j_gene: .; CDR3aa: CASRSPVGGQSNEQFF
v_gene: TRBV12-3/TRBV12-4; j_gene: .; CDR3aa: CASSWGDKQFF
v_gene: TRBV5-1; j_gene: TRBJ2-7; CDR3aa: CASRFGAGDSYEQYF
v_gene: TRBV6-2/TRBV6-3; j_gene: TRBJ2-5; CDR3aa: CASSPLGLAIGTQYF
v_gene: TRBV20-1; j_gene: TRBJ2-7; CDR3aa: CSARGGTSGGYEQYF
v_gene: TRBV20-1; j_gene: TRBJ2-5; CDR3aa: CSARDRTTRETQYF
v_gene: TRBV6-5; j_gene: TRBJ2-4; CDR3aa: CARAVQEKNIQYF
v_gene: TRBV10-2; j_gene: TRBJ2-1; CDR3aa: CASRGQVNEQFF
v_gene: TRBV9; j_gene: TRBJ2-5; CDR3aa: CASSVSGTGQGETQYF
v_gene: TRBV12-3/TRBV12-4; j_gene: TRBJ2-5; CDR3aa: CASSLGGGGQETQYF
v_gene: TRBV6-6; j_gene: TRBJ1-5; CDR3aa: CASSTTGSNQPQHF